Described below is a single T cell receptor beta chain sequence and its context. Its target is unknown. The data were taken from a study of cytomegalovirus exposure and HLA in healthy donors. Both 60 Vbeta primers and 13 Jbeta primers went into the PCR. Some clones are missing from TCRdb's copy, which holds only in-frame ones; the method was immunoSEQ multiplex PCR. The table records around 110,000 clones, around 74% of them present only once. V trimming: 5 bases; J trimming: 7 bases; junction bases outside the gene matches: 7. The CDR3 length is 16 residues. Germline values: CDR1 WNHNN, CDR2 SYGVQD (reference sequence). Study observations and caveats: Later analysis identified a missense DCLRE1C variant that was linked to TCR beta V- and J-gene trimming.

The gene calls are TRBV10-1 and TRBJ2-1; 14 nucleotides align to TRBD2. The sample comprised PBMCs. The sequence came from a woman aged 40 to 55 in good health and CMV-seropositive. CDR3 sequence reads: CASSKPGTSGGNEQFF. CDR3 nucleotides: TGCGCCAGCAGTAAACCCGGGACTAGCGGGGGAAATGAGCAGTTCTTC.